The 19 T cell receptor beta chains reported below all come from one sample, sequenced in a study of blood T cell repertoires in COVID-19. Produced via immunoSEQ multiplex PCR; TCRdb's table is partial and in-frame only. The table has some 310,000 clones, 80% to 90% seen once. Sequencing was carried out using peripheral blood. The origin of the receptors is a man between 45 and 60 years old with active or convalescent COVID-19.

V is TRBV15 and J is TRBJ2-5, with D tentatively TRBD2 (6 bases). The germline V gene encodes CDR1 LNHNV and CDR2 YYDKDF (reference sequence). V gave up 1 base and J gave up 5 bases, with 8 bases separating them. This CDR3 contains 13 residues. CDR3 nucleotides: TGTGCCACCAGCAGAGGGAGGGAGGAGACCCAGTACTTC. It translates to CATSRGREETQYF.

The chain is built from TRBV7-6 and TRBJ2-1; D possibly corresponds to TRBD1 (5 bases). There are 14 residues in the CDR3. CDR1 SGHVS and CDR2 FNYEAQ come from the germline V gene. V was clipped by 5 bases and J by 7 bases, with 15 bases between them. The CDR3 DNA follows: TGTGCCAGCAGCCCTTTGGGGCCCGGGAATGAGCAGTTCTTC. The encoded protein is CASSPLGPGNEQFF.

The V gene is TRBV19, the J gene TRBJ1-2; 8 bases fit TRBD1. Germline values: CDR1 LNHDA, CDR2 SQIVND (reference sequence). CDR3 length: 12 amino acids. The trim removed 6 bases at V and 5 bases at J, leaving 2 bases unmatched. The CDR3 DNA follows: TGTGCCAGTAGAAGACAGGGGTATGGCTACACCTTC. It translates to CASRRQGYGYTF.

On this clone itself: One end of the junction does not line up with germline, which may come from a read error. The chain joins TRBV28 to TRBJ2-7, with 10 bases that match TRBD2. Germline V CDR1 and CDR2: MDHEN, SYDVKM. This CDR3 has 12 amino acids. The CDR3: CASSPIAGGPLF. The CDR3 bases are TGTGCCAGCAGCCCTATAGCGGGAGGACCTCTATTC. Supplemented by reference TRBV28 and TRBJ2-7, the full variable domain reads DVKVTQSSRYLVKRTGEKVFLECVQDMDHENMFWYRQDPGLGLRLIYFSYDVKMKEKGDIPEGYSVSREKKERFSLILESASTNQTSMYLCASSPIAGGPLFGPGTRLTVT.

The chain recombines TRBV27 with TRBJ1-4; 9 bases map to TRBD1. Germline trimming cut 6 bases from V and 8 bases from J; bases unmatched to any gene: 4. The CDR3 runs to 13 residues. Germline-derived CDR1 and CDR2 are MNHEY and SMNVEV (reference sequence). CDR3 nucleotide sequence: TGTGCCAGCAGCCGGGACAGGGCAGAAAAACTGTTTTTT. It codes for CASSRDRAEKLFF.

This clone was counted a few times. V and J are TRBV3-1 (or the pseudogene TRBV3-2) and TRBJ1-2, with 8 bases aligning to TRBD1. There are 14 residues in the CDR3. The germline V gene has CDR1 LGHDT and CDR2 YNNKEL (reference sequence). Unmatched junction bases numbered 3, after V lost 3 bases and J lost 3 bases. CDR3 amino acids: CASSQGTGHYGYTF. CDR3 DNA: TGTGCCAGCAGCCAGGGGACAGGACACTATGGCTACACCTTC.

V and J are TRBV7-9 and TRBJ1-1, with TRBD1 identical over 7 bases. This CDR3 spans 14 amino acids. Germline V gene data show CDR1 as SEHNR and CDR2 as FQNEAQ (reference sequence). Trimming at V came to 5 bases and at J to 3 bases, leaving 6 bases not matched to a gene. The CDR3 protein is CASSRVDRDTEAFF. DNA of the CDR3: TGTGCCAGCAGCAGGGTAGACAGGGACACTGAAGCTTTCTTT.

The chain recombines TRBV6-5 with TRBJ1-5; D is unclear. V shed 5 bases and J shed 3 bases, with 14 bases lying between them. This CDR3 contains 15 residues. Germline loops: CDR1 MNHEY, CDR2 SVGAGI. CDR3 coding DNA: TGTGCCAGCAGTCCCGCGGGTAGTCCCAATCAGCCCCAGCATTTT. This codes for CASSPAGSPNQPQHF.

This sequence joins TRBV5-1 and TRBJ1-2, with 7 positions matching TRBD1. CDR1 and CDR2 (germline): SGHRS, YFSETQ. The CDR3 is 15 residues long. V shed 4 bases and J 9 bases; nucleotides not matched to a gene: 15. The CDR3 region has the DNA TGCGCCAGCAGCCAAGGACCGGACAGGAGAGTGAGCTACACCTTC. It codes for CASSQGPDRRVSYTF.

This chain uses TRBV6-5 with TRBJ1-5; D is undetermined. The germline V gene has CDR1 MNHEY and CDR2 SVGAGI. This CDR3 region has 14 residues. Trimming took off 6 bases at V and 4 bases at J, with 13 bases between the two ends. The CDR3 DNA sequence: TGTGCCAGCAGCCGGAGGAGGGCTAATCAGCCCCAGCATTTT. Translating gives CASSRRRANQPQHF.

In DNA form, the CDR3 reads TGTGCCAGCAGTCCCGACAGCTATGGCTACACCTTC. Its protein is CASSPDSYGYTF. This chain connects TRBV12-3 or TRBV12-4 to TRBJ1-2; a possible D gene is TRBD1 (5 bases). V lost 5 bases to trimming and J lost 4 bases, with 8 bases between them. The CDR3 totals 12 residues.

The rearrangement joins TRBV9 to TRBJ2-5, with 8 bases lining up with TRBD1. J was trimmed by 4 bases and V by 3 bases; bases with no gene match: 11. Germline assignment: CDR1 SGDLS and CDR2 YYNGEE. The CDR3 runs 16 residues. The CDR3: CASSGNRGKRRETQYF. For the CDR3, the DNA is TGTGCCAGCAGCGGCAACAGGGGGAAACGACGAGAGACCCAGTACTTC.

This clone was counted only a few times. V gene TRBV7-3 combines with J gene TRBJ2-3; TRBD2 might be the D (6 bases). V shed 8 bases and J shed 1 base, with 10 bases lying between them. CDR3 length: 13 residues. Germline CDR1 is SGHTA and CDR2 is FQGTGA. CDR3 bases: TGTGCCAGCGGCTCGGGGGGCACAGATACGCAGTATTTT. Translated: CASGSGGTDTQYF.

The CDR3 bases are TGTGCCAGCAGCCAAGAGGGACAGGGTGAAGCCAAAAACATTCAGTACTTC. Amino acids: CASSQEGQGEAKNIQYF. This chain joins TRBV3-1 (or the pseudogene TRBV3-2) and TRBJ2-4; TRBD1 agrees at 9 bases. The CDR3 is made up of 17 amino acids. The germline V gene encodes CDR1 LGHDT and CDR2 YNNKEL (reference sequence). Losses at the gene ends were 0 bases for V and 0 bases for J; bases not matched to a gene: 3.

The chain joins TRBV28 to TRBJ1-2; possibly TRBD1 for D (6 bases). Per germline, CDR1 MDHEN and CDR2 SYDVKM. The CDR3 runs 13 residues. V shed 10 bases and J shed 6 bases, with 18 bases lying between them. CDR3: CAITRRTGHGYTF. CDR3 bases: TGTGCCATCACTAGACGAACAGGGCATGGCTACACCTTC.

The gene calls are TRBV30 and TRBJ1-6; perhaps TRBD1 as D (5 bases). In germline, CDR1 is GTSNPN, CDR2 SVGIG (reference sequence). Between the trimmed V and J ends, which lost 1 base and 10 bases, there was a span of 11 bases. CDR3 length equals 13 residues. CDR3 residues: CAWSEGLDSPLHF. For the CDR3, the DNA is TGTGCCTGGAGTGAGGGGCTCGACTCACCCCTCCACTTT.

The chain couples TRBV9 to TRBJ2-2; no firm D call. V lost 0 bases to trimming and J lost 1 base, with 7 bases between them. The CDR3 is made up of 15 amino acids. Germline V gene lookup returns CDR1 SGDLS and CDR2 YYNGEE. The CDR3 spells CASSVAGKNTGELFF. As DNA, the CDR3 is TGTGCCAGCAGCGTAGCAGGAAAGAACACCGGGGAGCTGTTTTTT.

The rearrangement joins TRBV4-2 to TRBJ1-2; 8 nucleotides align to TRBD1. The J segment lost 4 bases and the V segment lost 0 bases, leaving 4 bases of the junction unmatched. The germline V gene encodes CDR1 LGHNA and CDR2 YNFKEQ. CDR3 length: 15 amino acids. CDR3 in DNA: TGTGCCAGCAGCCAAGATGGACAGGGTACCTATGGCTACACCTTC. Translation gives CASSQDGQGTYGYTF.

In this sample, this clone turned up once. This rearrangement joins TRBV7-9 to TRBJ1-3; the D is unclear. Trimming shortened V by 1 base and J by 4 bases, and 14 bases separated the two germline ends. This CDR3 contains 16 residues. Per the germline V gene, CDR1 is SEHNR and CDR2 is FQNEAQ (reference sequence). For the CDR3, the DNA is TGTGCCAGCAGCTTAGGAGGCGGAGGCCCGGGAAACACCATATATTTT. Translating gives CASSLGGGGPGNTIYF.